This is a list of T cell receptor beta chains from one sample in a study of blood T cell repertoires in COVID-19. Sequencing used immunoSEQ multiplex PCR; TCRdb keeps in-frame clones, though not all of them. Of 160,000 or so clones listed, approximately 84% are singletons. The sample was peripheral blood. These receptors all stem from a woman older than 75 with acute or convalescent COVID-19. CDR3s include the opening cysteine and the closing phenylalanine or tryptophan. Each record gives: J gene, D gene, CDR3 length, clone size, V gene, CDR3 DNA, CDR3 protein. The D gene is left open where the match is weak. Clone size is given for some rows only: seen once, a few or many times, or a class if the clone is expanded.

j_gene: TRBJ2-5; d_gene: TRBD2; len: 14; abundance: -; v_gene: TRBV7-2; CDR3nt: TGTGCCAGCAGACCACGGGGGGACCAAGAGACCCAGTACTTC; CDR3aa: CASRPRGDQETQYF
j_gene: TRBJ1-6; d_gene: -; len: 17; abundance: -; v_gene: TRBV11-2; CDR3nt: TGTGCCAGCAGCTTCTACCAGGGGTGGACGAGGAATTCACCCCTCCACTTT; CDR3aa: CASSFYQGWTRNSPLHF
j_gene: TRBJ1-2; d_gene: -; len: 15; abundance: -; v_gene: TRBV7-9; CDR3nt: TGTGCCAGCAGCTCTGCGGCGGAGGTCTCCCGGGGCTACACCTTC; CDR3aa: CASSSAAEVSRGYTF
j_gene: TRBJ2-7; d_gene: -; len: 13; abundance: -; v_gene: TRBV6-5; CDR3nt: TGTGCCAGCAGGTGGTCGGGAAACTACGAGCAGTACTTC; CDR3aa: CASRWSGNYEQYF
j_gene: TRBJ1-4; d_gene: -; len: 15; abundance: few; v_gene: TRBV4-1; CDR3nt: TGCGCCAGCAGCCAAGATCACACAACTAATGAAAAACTGTTTTTT; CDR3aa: CASSQDHTTNEKLFF
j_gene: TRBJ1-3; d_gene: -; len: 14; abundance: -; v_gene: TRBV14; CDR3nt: TGTGCCAGCAGCCCCAGGGTTAGCGGAAACACCATATATTTT; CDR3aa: CASSPRVSGNTIYF
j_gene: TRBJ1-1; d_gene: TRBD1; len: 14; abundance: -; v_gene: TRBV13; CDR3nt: TGTGCCAGCAGCCGGACAGGGGGTGTCACTGAAGCTTTCTTT; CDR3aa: CASSRTGGVTEAFF
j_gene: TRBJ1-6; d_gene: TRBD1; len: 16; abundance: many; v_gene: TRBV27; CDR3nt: TGTGCCAGCACCAAGGACAGGGGTTCCTATAATTCACCCCTCCACTTT; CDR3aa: CASTKDRGSYNSPLHF
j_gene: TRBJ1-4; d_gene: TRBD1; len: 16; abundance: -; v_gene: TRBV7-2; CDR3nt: TGTGCCAGCAGCTCCGCACCGGGACAGGGCGGTGAAAAACTGTTTTTT; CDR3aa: CASSSAPGQGGEKLFF
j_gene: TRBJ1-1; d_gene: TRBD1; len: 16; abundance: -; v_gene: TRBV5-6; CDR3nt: TGTGCCAGCAGCTTGGCCGGGACAGGGGCGAACACTGAAGCTTTCTTT; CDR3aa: CASSLAGTGANTEAFF
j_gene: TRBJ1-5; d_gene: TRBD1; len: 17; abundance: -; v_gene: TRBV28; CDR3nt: TGTGCCAGCAGTTTACCATTCCGGGACAGGGGGAGGCAGCCCCAGCATTTT; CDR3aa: CASSLPFRDRGRQPQHF
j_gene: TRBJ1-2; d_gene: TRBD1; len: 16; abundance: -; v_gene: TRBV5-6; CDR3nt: TGTGCCAGCAGCGTCGGGGTAGGACAGGGGGTCTATGGCTACACCTTC; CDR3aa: CASSVGVGQGVYGYTF
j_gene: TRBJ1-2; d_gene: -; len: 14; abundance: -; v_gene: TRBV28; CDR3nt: TGTGCCAGCAGTCCGCTCGCGGGGAACTATGGCTACACCTTC; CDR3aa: CASSPLAGNYGYTF
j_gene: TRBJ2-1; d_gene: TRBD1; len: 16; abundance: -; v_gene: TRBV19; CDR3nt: TGTGCCAGTAGCCAATCGGGACAGGGGTCCTACAATGAGCAGTTCTTC; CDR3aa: CASSQSGQGSYNEQFF
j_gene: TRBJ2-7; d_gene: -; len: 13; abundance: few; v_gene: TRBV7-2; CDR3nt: TGTGCCAGCAGCTTAGAACAGGGTTACGAGCAGTACTTC; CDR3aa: CASSLEQGYEQYF
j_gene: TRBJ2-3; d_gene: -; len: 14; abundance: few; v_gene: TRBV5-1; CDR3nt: TGCGCCAGCAGCTTCAGGGGACCCACAGATACGCAGTATTTT; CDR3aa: CASSFRGPTDTQYF
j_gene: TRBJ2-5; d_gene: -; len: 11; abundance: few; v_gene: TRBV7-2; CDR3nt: TGTGCCAGCAGCCCTCAAGAGACCCAGTACTTC; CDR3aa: CASSPQETQYF
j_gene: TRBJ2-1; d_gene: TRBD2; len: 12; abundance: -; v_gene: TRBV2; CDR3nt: TGTGCCAGCGGGCAGGGAGGGGCCCAGCAGTTCTTC; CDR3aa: CASGQGGAQQFF
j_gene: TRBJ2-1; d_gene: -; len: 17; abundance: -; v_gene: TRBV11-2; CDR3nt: TGTGCCAGCAACTTAGGAGGAGCCTTTGAGAGGGACAATGAGCAGTTCTTC; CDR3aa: CASNLGGAFERDNEQFF
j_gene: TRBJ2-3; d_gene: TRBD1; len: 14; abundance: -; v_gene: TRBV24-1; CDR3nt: TGTGCCACCAGTGGGACAGGCCGCACAGATACGCAGTATTTT; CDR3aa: CATSGTGRTDTQYF
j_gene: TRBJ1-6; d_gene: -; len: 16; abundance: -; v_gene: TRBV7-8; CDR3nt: TGTGCCAGCAGCCCCACGGGTGGGAGGGGTAATTCACCCCTCCACTTT; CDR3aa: CASSPTGGRGNSPLHF
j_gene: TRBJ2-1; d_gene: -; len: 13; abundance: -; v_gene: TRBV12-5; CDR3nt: TGTGCTAGTGGACACTGGGACTCCAATGAGCAGTTCTTC; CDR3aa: CASGHWDSNEQFF
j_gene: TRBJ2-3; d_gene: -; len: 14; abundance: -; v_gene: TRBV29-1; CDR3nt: TGCAGCGTTGTACTTTGGACGGGCGGGAATACGCAGTATTTT; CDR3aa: CSVVLWTGGNTQYF
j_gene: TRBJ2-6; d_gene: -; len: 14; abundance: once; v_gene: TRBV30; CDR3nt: TGTGCCTGGAGCTTGAGCTCTGGGGCCAACGTCCTGACTTTC; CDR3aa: CAWSLSSGANVLTF
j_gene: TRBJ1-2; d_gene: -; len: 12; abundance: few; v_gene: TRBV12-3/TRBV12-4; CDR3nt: TGTGCCAGCCACAGGGTGGGCTATGGCTACACCTTC; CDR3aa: CASHRVGYGYTF
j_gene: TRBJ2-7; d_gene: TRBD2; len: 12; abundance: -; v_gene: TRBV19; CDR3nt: TGTGCCAGCCGACGGGAGGGCTACGAGCAGTACTTC; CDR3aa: CASRREGYEQYF
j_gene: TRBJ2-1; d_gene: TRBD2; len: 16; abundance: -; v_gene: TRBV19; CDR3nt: TGTGCCAGTAGTAGGACTAGCGGAGGGGGGTACAATGAGCAGTTCTTC; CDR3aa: CASSRTSGGGYNEQFF
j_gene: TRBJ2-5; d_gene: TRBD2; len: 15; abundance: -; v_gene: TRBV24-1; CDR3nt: TGTGCCACCAGTGATTCAGGTGCGGGGGGAGAGACCCAGTACTTC; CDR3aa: CATSDSGAGGETQYF
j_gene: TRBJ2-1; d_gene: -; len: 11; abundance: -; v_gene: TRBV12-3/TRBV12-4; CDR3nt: TGTGCCAGCAGCCAATACAATGAGCAGTTCTTC; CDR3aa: CASSQYNEQFF
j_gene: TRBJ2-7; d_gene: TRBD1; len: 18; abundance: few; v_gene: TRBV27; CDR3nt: TGTGCCAGCAGTTTAGAGGCCGGGACAGGGGTGGTGACCTACGAGCAGTACTTC; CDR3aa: CASSLEAGTGVVTYEQYF
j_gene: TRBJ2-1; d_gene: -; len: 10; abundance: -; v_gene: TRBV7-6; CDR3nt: TGTGCTTGGGGGGACAATGAGCAGTTCTTC; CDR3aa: CAWGDNEQFF
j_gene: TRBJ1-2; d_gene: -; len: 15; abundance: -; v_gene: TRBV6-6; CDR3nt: TGTGCCAGCAGTTACCAGGGGCCTCAAAGCTATGGCTACACCTTC; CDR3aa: CASSYQGPQSYGYTF
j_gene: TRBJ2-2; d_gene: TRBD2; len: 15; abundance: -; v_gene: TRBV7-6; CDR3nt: TGTGCCAGCAGGCCCGGGGGGACGAACACCGGGGAGCTGTTTTTT; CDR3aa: CASRPGGTNTGELFF
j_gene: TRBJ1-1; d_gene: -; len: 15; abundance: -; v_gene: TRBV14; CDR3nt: TGTGCCAGCAGCCCCAGGAGGGGGGAGGGTACTGAAGCTTTCTTT; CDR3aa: CASSPRRGEGTEAFF
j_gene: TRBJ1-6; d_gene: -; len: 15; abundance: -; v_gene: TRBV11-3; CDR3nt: TGTGCCAGCAGCTTAGATTCCAGGGATAATTCACCCCTCCACTTT; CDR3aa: CASSLDSRDNSPLHF
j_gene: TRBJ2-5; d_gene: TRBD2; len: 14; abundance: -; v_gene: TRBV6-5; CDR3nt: TGTGCCAGCAGGGGACTAGCGGCACAAGAGACCCAGTACTTC; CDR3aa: CASRGLAAQETQYF
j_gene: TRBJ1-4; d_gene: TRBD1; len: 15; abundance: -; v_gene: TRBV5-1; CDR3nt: TGCGCCAGCAGCTTGCAGGGGGCAAGAGATGAAAAACTGTTTTTT; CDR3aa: CASSLQGARDEKLFF
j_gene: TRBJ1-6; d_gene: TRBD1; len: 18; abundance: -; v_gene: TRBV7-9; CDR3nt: TGTGCCAGCAGCCTACCGGGACAGGGGACGGGGGGTAATTCACCCCTCCACTTT; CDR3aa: CASSLPGQGTGGNSPLHF
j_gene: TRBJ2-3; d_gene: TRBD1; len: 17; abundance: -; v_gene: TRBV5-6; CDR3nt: TGTGCCAGCAGCTTGGACAGGGGCGGATTGGGCACAGATACGCAGTATTTT; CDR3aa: CASSLDRGGLGTDTQYF
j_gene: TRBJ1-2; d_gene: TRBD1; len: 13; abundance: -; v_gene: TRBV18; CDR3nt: TGTGCCAGCTCAGGGGACAGGGACTATGGCTACACCTTC; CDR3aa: CASSGDRDYGYTF
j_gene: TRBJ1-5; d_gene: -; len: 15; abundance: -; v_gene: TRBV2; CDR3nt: TGTGCCAGCAGCCCCGAGGCTGTAGGCAATCAGCCCCAGCATTTT; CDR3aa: CASSPEAVGNQPQHF
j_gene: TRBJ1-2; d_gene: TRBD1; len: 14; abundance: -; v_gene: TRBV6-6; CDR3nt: TGTGCCAGCACCAGACAGGGGGGCGACTATGGCTACACCTTC; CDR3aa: CASTRQGGDYGYTF
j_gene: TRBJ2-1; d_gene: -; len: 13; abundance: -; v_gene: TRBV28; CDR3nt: TGTGCCAGCAGTTTTCAGGCAGACAATGAGCAGTTCTTC; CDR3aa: CASSFQADNEQFF
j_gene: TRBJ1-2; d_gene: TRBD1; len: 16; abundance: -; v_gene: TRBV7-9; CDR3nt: TGTGCCAGCAGCTTAGGACAGGGTTTCAGCCCCTATGGCTACACCTTC; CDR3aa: CASSLGQGFSPYGYTF
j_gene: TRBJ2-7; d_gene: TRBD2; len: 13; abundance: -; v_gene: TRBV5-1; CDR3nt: TGCGCCAGCACTCAGGGAGGGTCCTACGAGCAGTACTTC; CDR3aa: CASTQGGSYEQYF
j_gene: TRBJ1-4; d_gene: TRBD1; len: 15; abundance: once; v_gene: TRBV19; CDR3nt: TGTGCCAGTAATTCGGGGGACAGGGCAAATGAAAAACTGTTTTTT; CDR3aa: CASNSGDRANEKLFF
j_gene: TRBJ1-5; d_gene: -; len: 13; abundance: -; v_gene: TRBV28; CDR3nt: TGTGCCAGCAGTTTACACGGAGATCAGCCCCAGCATTTT; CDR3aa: CASSLHGDQPQHF
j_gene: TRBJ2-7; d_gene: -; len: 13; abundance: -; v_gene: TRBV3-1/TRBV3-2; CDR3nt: TGTGCCAGCAGCCAAGTACGACAGAACGAGCAGTACTTC; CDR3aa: CASSQVRQNEQYF
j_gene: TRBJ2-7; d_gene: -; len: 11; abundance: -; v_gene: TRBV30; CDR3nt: TGTGCCTGGAAGTACAGCTACGAGCAGTACTTC; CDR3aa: CAWKYSYEQYF
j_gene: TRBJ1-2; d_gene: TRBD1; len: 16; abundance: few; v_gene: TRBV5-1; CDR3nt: TGCGCCAGCAGCTTGTTATTGGGACAGGGTTCCTATGGCTACACCTTC; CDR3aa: CASSLLLGQGSYGYTF
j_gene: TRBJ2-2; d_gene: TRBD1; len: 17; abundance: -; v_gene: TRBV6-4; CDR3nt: TGTGCCAGCTCTCCGGTTGGGGGACAGGGTGCTATCGGGGAGCTGTTTTTT; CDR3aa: CASSPVGGQGAIGELFF
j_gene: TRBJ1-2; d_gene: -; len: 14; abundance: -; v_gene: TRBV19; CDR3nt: TGTGCCAGTAGCTTGGGCGGGGGCGGATATGGCTACACCTTC; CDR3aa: CASSLGGGGYGYTF
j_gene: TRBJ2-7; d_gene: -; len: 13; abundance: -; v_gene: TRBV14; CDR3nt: TGTGCCAGCAGCCAAGGGGCAGGGGAAGAGCAGTACTTC; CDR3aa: CASSQGAGEEQYF
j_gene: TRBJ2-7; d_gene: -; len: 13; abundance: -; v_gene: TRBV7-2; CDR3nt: TGTGCCAGCAGCTTAGATAGAGCCTACGAGCAGTACTTC; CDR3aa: CASSLDRAYEQYF
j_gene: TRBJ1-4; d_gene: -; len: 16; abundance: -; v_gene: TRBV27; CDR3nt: TGTGCCAGCAGTTTAAAGGCGGGGGCGGCTAATGAAAAACTGTTTTTT; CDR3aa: CASSLKAGAANEKLFF
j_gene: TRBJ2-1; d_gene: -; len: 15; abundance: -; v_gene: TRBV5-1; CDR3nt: TGCGCCAGCAGCTTGGGTACAGGTAGACCCAATGAGCAGTTCTTC; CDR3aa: CASSLGTGRPNEQFF
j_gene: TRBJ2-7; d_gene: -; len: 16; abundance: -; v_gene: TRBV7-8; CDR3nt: TGTGCCAGCAGCTTAGGTCAGGGAAGTAGCTCCTACGAGCAGTACTTC; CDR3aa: CASSLGQGSSSYEQYF
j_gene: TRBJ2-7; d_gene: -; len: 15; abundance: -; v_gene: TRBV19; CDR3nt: TGTGCCAGTAGTATCGGCAGGGCACCTGTCTACGAGCAGTACTTC; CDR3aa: CASSIGRAPVYEQYF
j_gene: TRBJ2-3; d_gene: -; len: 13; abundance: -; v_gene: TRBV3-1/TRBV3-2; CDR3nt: TGTGCCAGCAGCCAATCCATAGGAGGTACGCAGTATTTT; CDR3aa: CASSQSIGGTQYF